The 20 T cell receptor beta chains listed next were all sequenced from one sample in a study of blood T cell repertoires in COVID-19. Some clones are missing from TCRdb's copy, which holds only in-frame ones; the method was immunoSEQ multiplex PCR. The table records some 150,000 clones, around nine tenths of them present only once. Sequenced: peripheral blood. Source of these receptors: a man aged 50 to 59 with active or convalescent COVID-19.

The chain recombines TRBV24-1 with TRBJ1-2; the D gene is possibly TRBD1 (5 bases). The germline gives CDR1 KGHDR, CDR2 SFDVKD. CDR3 size: 15 residues. Deletions cut 3 bases from V and 4 bases from J, with 14 bases between. The DNA of the CDR3 is TGTGCCACCAGTGATGCAAACAGGTTAAGCTATGGCTACACCTTC. This translates into CATSDANRLSYGYTF.

The genes are TRBV7-3 and TRBJ2-3; possible D gene TRBD1, 5 bases. Germline V CDR1 and CDR2: SGHTA, FQGTGA. The CDR3 extends over 13 amino acids. Trimming removed 5 bases from V and 4 bases from J, with 10 bases in between. The CDR3 coding sequence is TGTGCCAGCAGCCGACAGAGCGCAGATACGCAGTATTTT. Translation gives CASSRQSADTQYF.

J is TRBJ2-7 and V is TRBV6-5, with no clear D. V was cut by 6 bases and J by 3 bases, with 12 bases left in between. In germline, CDR1 is MNHEY, CDR2 SVGAGI. This CDR3 is built from 13 residues. The CDR3 sequence is CASRELIIYEQYF. The CDR3 bases are TGTGCCAGCAGGGAGTTGATTATCTACGAGCAGTACTTC.

The gene calls are TRBV19 and TRBJ2-6; possible D gene TRBD2, 6 bases. Germline CDR1 reads LNHDA; CDR2 reads SQIVND (reference sequence). Trimming pared 5 bases from V and 0 bases from J, leaving 14 bases between. The CDR3 is 17 amino acids. The CDR3 protein is CASSLGTLLSGANVLTF. In DNA, the CDR3 is TGTGCCAGTAGTCTCGGGACTTTACTCTCTGGGGCCAACGTCCTGACTTTC.

The CDR3 DNA sequence: TGTGCCAGCAGTTTGCTAGCGAGGAATGAGCAGTTCTTC. Translated, it gives CASSLLARNEQFF. This sequence joins TRBV28 and TRBJ2-1, with D possibly being TRBD2 (6 bases). The CDR3 consists of 13 residues. V lost 3 bases to trimming and J lost 7 bases, with 10 bases between them. Germline V gene data show CDR1 as MDHEN and CDR2 as SYDVKM.

The V call is TRBV5-5, the J call TRBJ2-3, with D uncertain. V shed 0 bases and J shed 1 base, with 9 bases lying between them. Germline CDR1 is SGHKS and CDR2 is YYEKEE (reference sequence). The CDR3 runs to 15 residues. CDR3: CASSLGSFGTDTQYF. In DNA, the CDR3 is TGTGCCAGCAGCTTGGGGAGCTTCGGCACAGATACGCAGTATTTT.

This chain links TRBV11-2 with TRBJ2-3, with 11 bases lining up with TRBD2. Germline V gene data show CDR1 as SGHAT and CDR2 as FQNNGV. This CDR3 has 18 residues. J gave up 2 bases and V 5 bases, and 12 bases lay outside the gene matches. For the CDR3, the DNA is TGTGCCAGCAGCCCACGGGGTGCTAGCGGGGGGTCCACAGATACGCAGTATTTT. Protein: CASSPRGASGGSTDTQYF.

About this clone: This specimen includes other DNA sequences encoding the same CDR3. The V call is TRBV6-5, the J call TRBJ2-7; D possibly corresponds to TRBD2 (6 bases). Looked up from germline, CDR1 is MNHEY and CDR2 is SVGAGI. CDR3 size: 14 residues. Between the trimmed V and J ends, which lost 0 bases and 3 bases, there was a span of 9 bases. The CDR3 bases are TGTGCCAGCAGTTACTCTCGGCGGGGCTACGAGCAGTACTTC. Translated, it gives CASSYSRRGYEQYF.

This chain links TRBV18 with TRBJ2-3; perhaps TRBD1 as D (6 bases). Deletions cut 4 bases from V and 2 bases from J, with 16 bases between. This CDR3 region has 16 residues. Germline CDR1 and CDR2: KGHSH and LQKENI. CDR3 amino acids: CASSRKAGVITDTQYF. DNA of the CDR3: TGTGCCAGCTCACGAAAAGCAGGGGTGATCACAGATACGCAGTATTTT.

The chain employs TRBV14 and TRBJ1-3; D ambiguous. Germline lookup yields CDR1 SGHDN and CDR2 FVKESK. V lost 1 base and J lost 4, with 8 bases in between. CDR3 length equals 14 residues. CDR3 residues: CASSQAGMGNTIYF. The CDR3 nucleotides read TGTGCCAGCAGCCAAGCCGGGATGGGAAACACCATATATTTT. Supplemented by reference TRBV14 and TRBJ1-3, the full variable domain reads EAGVTQFPSHSVIEKGQTVTLRCDPISGHDNLYWYRRVMGKEIKFLLHFVKESKQDESGMPNNRFLAERTGGTYSTLKVQPAELEDSGVYFCASSQAGMGNTIYFGEGSWLTVV.

V gene TRBV5-1 combines with J gene TRBJ1-2, with 9 bases aligning to TRBD1. This CDR3 is built from 13 residues. The junction had 4 bases not matched to a gene; V was cut back by 3 bases and J by 7 bases. Germline lookup yields CDR1 SGHRS and CDR2 YFSETQ. The CDR3 reads CASSYGTGSGYTF. CDR3 bases: TGCGCCAGCAGCTACGGGACAGGGTCTGGCTACACCTTC.

V usage is TRBV7-6 and J usage is TRBJ2-3, with D unclear. Germline V gives CDR1 SGHVS, CDR2 FNYEAQ. Trimming stripped 5 bases from V and 2 bases from J, with 14 bases between. The CDR3 is 15 amino acids. CDR3 in amino acids: CASSPSSAYTDTQYF. CDR3 in DNA: TGTGCCAGCAGCCCCTCGAGCGCGTACACAGATACGCAGTATTTT.

CDR3 nucleotides: TGTGCCAGCTCACCACGGAGGACAGGGGAATATAGCAATCAGCCCCAGCATTTT. Protein sequence: CASSPRRTGEYSNQPQHF. The chain has TRBV18 and TRBJ1-5; 9 bases are a match to TRBD1. Germline assignment: CDR1 KGHSH and CDR2 LQKENI. The V gene end was trimmed by 1 base and the J gene end by 0 bases; junction bases not matched to a gene: 7. The CDR3 is 18 residues long.

This clone has only one observation. This chain uses TRBV6-5 with TRBJ2-2, with D uncertain. The CDR3 totals 14 residues. The germline gives CDR1 MNHEY, CDR2 SVGAGI. Trimming took 3 bases from V and 5 from J, leaving 10 bases between them. The CDR3 coding sequence is TGTGCCAGCAGTTATGACTCTTGGACCGGGGAGCTGTTTTTT. Encoded protein: CASSYDSWTGELFF.

V gene TRBV5-5 combines with J gene TRBJ2-7; D is undetermined. This CDR3 region has 15 residues. The germline V gene encodes CDR1 SGHKS and CDR2 YYEKEE (reference sequence). Trimming stripped 0 bases from V and 1 base from J, with 11 bases between. CDR3: CASSLEVGGSYEQYF. The DNA for the CDR3 is TGTGCCAGCAGCTTGGAAGTAGGCGGATCCTACGAGCAGTACTTC. Complete variable domain (other parts from reference TRBV5-5 and TRBJ2-7): DAGVTQSPTHLIKTRGQQVTLRCSPISGHKSVSWYQQVLGQGPQFIFQYYEKEERGRGNFPDRFSARQFPNYSSELNVNALLLGDSALYLCASSLEVGGSYEQYFGPGTRLTVT.

V usage is TRBV3-1 (or the pseudogene TRBV3-2) and J usage is TRBJ1-6, with no clear D. V was shortened by 0 bases and J by 9 bases, with 12 bases between the two germline ends. This CDR3 spans 15 amino acids. The germline V gene encodes CDR1 LGHDT and CDR2 YNNKEL (reference sequence). This chain's CDR3 is CASSQDEGVSSPLHF. CDR3 sequence (DNA): TGTGCCAGCAGCCAAGACGAGGGAGTCTCTTCACCCCTCCACTTT.

The chain has TRBV10-3 and TRBJ2-7; 13 bases fit TRBD2. CDR1 is ENHRY, CDR2 SYGVKD, per germline. The CDR3 covers 14 residues. J was trimmed by 5 bases and V by 6 bases; bases with no gene match: 4. CDR3 DNA sequence: TGTGCCATCAGAGGGACTAGCGGGAACCACGAGCAGTACTTC. This encodes CAIRGTSGNHEQYF.

The gene calls are TRBV19 and TRBJ1-4, with 9 bases lining up with TRBD1. Germline V gives CDR1 LNHDA, CDR2 SQIVND (reference sequence). J gave up 10 bases and V 7 bases, and 13 bases lay outside the gene matches. The CDR3 contains 15 residues. CDR3 protein: CASTPQGAGSGKLFF. CDR3 DNA sequence: TGTGCCAGTACCCCACAGGGGGCAGGTAGTGGAAAACTGTTTTTT.

The chain has TRBV19 and TRBJ2-1, with 11 nucleotides matching TRBD2. Losses at the gene ends were 7 bases for V and 2 bases for J; bases not matched to a gene: 4. This CDR3 spans 15 amino acids. Per germline, CDR1 LNHDA and CDR2 SQIVND (reference sequence). CDR3 protein: CASKLTSGAYNEQFF. The CDR3 DNA follows: TGTGCCAGTAAGTTGACTAGCGGGGCCTACAATGAGCAGTTCTTC.

The rearrangement links TRBV7-8 to TRBJ2-7; D perhaps matches TRBD1 (6 bases). This CDR3 contains 15 residues. V lost 4 bases to trimming and J lost 8 bases, with 21 bases between them. CDR1 and CDR2 from the germline V gene are SGHVS and FQNEAQ. The CDR3 here is CASSSSGQKGPKQYF. The CDR3 DNA is TGTGCCAGCAGCTCAAGCGGACAGAAGGGTCCCAAGCAGTACTTC.